This entry lists 9 T cell receptor beta chains sequenced from one sample in a study of T cell responses to AZD1222 COVID-19 vaccine. This table comes from immunoSEQ multiplex PCR, and its TCRdb copy is limited to in-frame clones, with some not included. The sample carries 100,000 to 150,000 clones, roughly nine tenths recorded once. The sequencing here drew on peripheral blood, taken on day 0 of AZD1222 vaccination. These receptors were obtained from an adult in good health.

The chain joins TRBV19 to TRBJ1-2; D may be TRBD1 (6 bases). CDR3 length: 12 residues. The germline V gene has CDR1 LNHDA and CDR2 SQIVND (reference sequence). Trimming left V 7 bases short and J 4 bases short, with 10 bases between. The CDR3 sequence: CASMRGGYGYTF. DNA for the CDR3: TGTGCCAGTATGAGGGGGGGCTATGGCTACACCTTC.

The chain carries TRBV27 and TRBJ2-7, with D perhaps matching TRBD2 (6 bases). This CDR3 has 13 amino acids. The germline gives CDR1 MNHEY, CDR2 SMNVEV (reference sequence). V was cut by 8 bases and J by 4 bases, with 15 bases left in between. CDR3 amino acids: CASSVGGTYEQYF. DNA for the CDR3: TGTGCCAGCTCCGTGGGCGGGACTTACGAGCAGTACTTC.

The rearrangement joins TRBV5-4 to TRBJ1-3; D remains ambiguous. Between the trimmed V and J ends, which lost 0 bases and 0 bases, there was a span of 4 bases. Germline V gives CDR1 SGHNT, CDR2 YYREEE (reference sequence). The CDR3 has 14 amino acids. The DNA for the CDR3 is TGTGCCAGCAGCTTGGGGGGCTCTGGAAACACCATATATTTT. It is translated as CASSLGGSGNTIYF.

This rearrangement joins TRBV18 to TRBJ1-5; the match to TRBD1 covers 7 bases. CDR3 size: 19 residues. V dropped 3 bases and J dropped 0; count of bases not matched to a gene: 14. Germline V CDR1 and CDR2: KGHSH, LQKENI. CDR3 nucleotide sequence: TGTGCCAGCTCACCCACCCAGAGGGGGCTACGGGGTAGCAATCAGCCCCAGCATTTT. It is translated as CASSPTQRGLRGSNQPQHF.

The chain couples TRBV3-1 (or the pseudogene TRBV3-2) to TRBJ2-3; 11 bases map to TRBD2. V lost 1 base, J lost 5 bases, and 14 bases stayed unmatched. The germline CDR1 and CDR2 sequences are LGHDT and YNNKEL (reference sequence). CDR3 length: 19 residues. The CDR3 is CASSQGELRLAGLGDTQYF. The DNA for the CDR3 is TGTGCCAGCAGCCAAGGTGAATTGAGACTAGCGGGACTTGGAGATACGCAGTATTTT.

The V call is TRBV6-6, the J call TRBJ1-5, with a possible D match to TRBD1 (6 bases). The germline V and J ends were trimmed by 7 bases and 1 base, with 11 bases remaining between them. The CDR3 covers 14 residues. Looked up from germline, CDR1 is MNHNY and CDR2 is SVGAGI (reference sequence). Here the CDR3 DNA reads TGTGCCAGCAATTCGGGACAAAGCAATCAGCCCCAGCATTTT. This gives the protein CASNSGQSNQPQHF.

The rearrangement uses TRBV11-2 and TRBJ1-1; 8 bases are shared with TRBD1. This CDR3 is 17 amino acids long. V trimming: 5 bases; J trimming: 0 bases; junction bases outside the gene matches: 11. CDR1 is SGHAT and CDR2 is FQNNGV in the germline V gene. For the CDR3, the DNA is TGTGCCAGCAGCCACTACCGGGACAGGCAGTTGAACACTGAAGCTTTCTTT. Translation: CASSHYRDRQLNTEAFF.

This clone was recorded only once. The chain carries TRBV23-1 and TRBJ1-1; D not certain. TRBV23-1 is placed among ORFs of uncertain function. The CDR3 contains 8 residues. Trimming removed 11 bases from V and 8 bases from J, with 6 bases in between. The CDR3 nucleotides are TGCGCCTTTACAGAAGCTTTCTTT. Amino acids: CAFTEAFF.

The chain joins TRBV27 to TRBJ1-6; D unclear. Germline V gene sequence: CDR1 MNHEY, CDR2 SMNVEV (reference sequence). This CDR3 has 14 residues. V was pared by 6 bases and J by 3 bases, with 9 bases between. CDR3 DNA sequence: TGTGCCAGCAGCTCGGCAGGCTATAATTCACCCCTCCACTTT. It codes for CASSSAGYNSPLHF.